The 8 T cell receptor beta chains presented below share a single source sample, sequenced in a study of T-cell reconstitution after alpha-beta-depleted transplantation in children. The TCRbeta library was prepared with unique molecular identifiers. Each CDR3 protein is one row after TCRdb ran MiXCR on the PCR reads. The sample includes fewer than 700,000 distinct CDR3 sequences, 13% of them seen just once. The sample in question was PBMCs, mostly from graft donor cells, obtained 360 days after TCRalphabeta/CD19-depleted stem cell transplant. Receptors originate from a male patient younger than 18 who had a stem cell transplant for acute myeloid leukemia, so the T cells may come from the graft donor.

This clonotype was seen a handful of times. The V call is TRBV5-1, the J call TRBJ2-1, with 8 bases that match TRBD1. The CDR3 length is 15 residues. Trimming cost V 4 bases and J 10 bases; bases outside gene matches: 13. Germline CDR1 SGHRS, CDR2 YFSETQ. DNA for the CDR3: TGCGCCAGCAGCCCAGGGGGCTTTCGGAGCGAGGAGCAGTTCTTC. Encoded protein: CASSPGGFRSEEQFF. The whole variable domain, filled in from reference TRBV5-1 and TRBJ2-1, reads KAGVTQTPRYLIKTRGQQVTLSCSPISGHRSVSWYQQTPGQGLQFLFEYFSETQRNKGNFPGRFSGRQFSNSRSEMNVSTLELGDSALYLCASSPGGFRSEEQFFGPGTRLTVL.

This clonotype came up many times. CDR3 loop: CASSLTQGGNSPLHF. The CDR3, as DNA: TGTGCCAGCAGCTTAACCCAAGGGGGCAATTCACCCCTCCACTTT. This sequence joins TRBV7-2 and TRBJ1-6; 7 nucleotides align to TRBD1. CDR1 and CDR2 (germline): SGHTA, FQGNSA. CDR3 length: 15 residues. V lost 2 bases to trimming and J lost 7 bases; unmatched junction nucleotides: 5.

The chain joins TRBV20-1 to TRBJ2-7; D possibly corresponds to TRBD2 (6 bases). This CDR3 region has 13 residues. Germline loops: CDR1 DFQATT, CDR2 SNEGSKA (reference sequence). Trimming shortened V by 7 bases and J by 2 bases, and 15 bases separated the two germline ends. CDR3 amino acids: CSGTRDLTYEQYF. The CDR3, as DNA: TGCAGTGGGACCCGGGACTTAACCTACGAGCAGTACTTC.

A few counts support this clonotype. The chain uses TRBV6-5 and TRBJ2-1; D not resolved. This CDR3 has 14 residues. The V end lost 2 bases, the J end lost 4 bases, and 9 bases lay between the germline ends. Per germline, CDR1 MNHEY and CDR2 SVGAGI. The DNA of the CDR3 is TGTGCCAGCAGTTACAATTTCGGTTACAATGAGCAGTTCTTC. It translates to CASSYNFGYNEQFF.

The chain couples TRBV30 to TRBJ2-2; D remains unclear. The germline V and J ends were trimmed by 5 bases and 2 bases, with 3 bases remaining between them. There are 11 residues in the CDR3. The germline V gene has CDR1 GTSNPN and CDR2 SVGIG (reference sequence). CDR3 coding DNA: TGTGCCTGGCTTAACACCGGGGAGCTGTTTTTT. Translating it yields CAWLNTGELFF.

This clonotype was picked up a small number of times. The J gene is TRBJ2-1, the V gene TRBV29-1; D could derive from TRBD1 or TRBD2 (5 bases each). This CDR3 has 14 residues. The V end was cut by 7 bases, the J end by 1 base, with 14 bases between. Germline lookup yields CDR1 SQVTM and CDR2 ANQGSEA. This CDR3 is CSGDAAPSYNEQFF. In DNA form, the CDR3 reads TGCAGCGGGGACGCGGCGCCTTCCTACAATGAGCAGTTCTTC.

The rearrangement uses TRBV21-1 and TRBJ1-4. TRBV21-1 is listed as a pseudogene. This CDR3 has 14 residues. The CDR3 nucleotides are TGTGCCATCCCAAAGAAGGGACTAGCTGAAAAACTGTTTTTT. It yields the protein CAIPKKGLAEKLFF.

The genes are TRBV20-1 and TRBJ1-2; D remains ambiguous. Trimming removed 3 bases at V and 6 bases at J, with 14 bases between. The CDR3 is 13 amino acids. From germline, CDR1 is DFQATT and CDR2 SNEGSKA (reference sequence). This CDR3 is CSASPDPADGYTF. For the CDR3, the DNA is TGCAGTGCTAGTCCTGATCCCGCGGATGGCTACACCTTC.